This T cell receptor beta chain comes out of a study of response to subunit inactivated influenza vaccine. About this clonotype itself: Its cognate antigen is unknown.

Overall study findings and caveats: With each seasonal influenza vaccination, the authors suggested, few new T cells are recruited.

The germline gives CDR1 MDHEN, CDR2 SYDVKM. V was pared by 6 bases and J by 5 bases, with 14 bases between. This CDR3 contains 14 residues. In TCRdb, the RT-PCR reads were re-called with MiXCR into one record per CDR3 protein. Of 200,000 to 300,000 distinct CDR3 sequences listed, 9.5% to 15% are singletons. Here the sequenced sample was non-naive T cells sorted from PBMCs, taken around 15 days before vaccination. The source of this sequence is a man aged 45-65 years who received an inactivated influenza vaccine. The rearrangement uses TRBV28 and TRBJ2-1; D is uncertain. This CDR3 reads CASRVEYGHNEQFF. The CDR3 DNA reads as TGTGCCAGCAGGGTGGAGTACGGCCACAATGAGCAGTTCTTC.